Listed here are 18 T cell receptor beta chains from one sample, sequenced in a study of PD-1 blockade in classical Hodgkin lymphoma. Libraries were prepared by immunoSEQ multiplex PCR; TCRdb keeps only in-frame clonotypes and omits some of them. The top ten hold about a fifth of the sample, which has approximately 20,000 clones, about 68% seen once. Time point of the sample: cycle 4 day 1 (C4D1), after five to seven weeks of nivolumab. Exposure to brentuximab vedotin varied, and each patient had relapsed following autologous stem cell transplantation. The source was peripheral blood mononuclear cells (PBMCs), collected before the fourth cycle of nivolumab. Source of these receptors: a human donor with classical Hodgkin lymphoma.

The CDR3 reads CASSFRPPPLATNEKLFF. The CDR3 DNA is TGCGCCAGCAGTTTTCGGCCCCCACCGCTTGCAACTAATGAAAAACTGTTTTTT. The chain couples TRBV5-1 to TRBJ1-4; D remains ambiguous. The germline gives CDR1 SGHRS, CDR2 YFSETQ. The CDR3 length is 18 residues. V was shortened by 5 bases and J by 0 bases, with 20 bases between the two germline ends. Filled out from reference TRBV5-1 and TRBJ1-4, the complete variable domain reads KAGVTQTPRYLIKTRGQQVTLSCSPISGHRSVSWYQQTPGQGLQFLFEYFSETQRNKGNFPGRFSGRQFSNSRSEMNVSTLELGDSALYLCASSFRPPPLATNEKLFFGSGTQLSVL.

Concerning this clone itself: The junction does not match germline at one end; this may be a read error. The chain combines TRBV2 with TRBJ1-2; 7 bases are a match to TRBD1. Germline loops: CDR1 SNHLY, CDR2 FYNNEI. This CDR3 has 14 residues. CDR3 DNA: TGTGCCAGCAGGGAAGACAGGGTTTCGAGTGGCTACACCTTC. Protein sequence: CASREDRVSSGYTF.

This chain joins TRBV11-2 and TRBJ2-1, with D unclear. This CDR3 region has 15 residues. Looked up from germline, CDR1 is SGHAT and CDR2 is FQNNGV. V dropped 1 base and J dropped 0 bases, with 7 bases sitting between them. The CDR3 is CASSLVESSYNEQFF. DNA of the CDR3: TGTGCCAGCAGCTTAGTGGAGAGCTCCTACAATGAGCAGTTCTTC.

The chain has TRBV27 and TRBJ1-2; the D is unclear. Trimming left V 3 bases short and J 0 bases short, with 14 bases between. Germline loops: CDR1 MNHEY, CDR2 SMNVEV (reference sequence). The CDR3 consists of 16 residues. CDR3 in amino acids: CASSLSATSTNYGYTF. The CDR3 bases are TGTGCCAGCAGTTTGTCTGCAACCTCTACTAACTATGGCTACACCTTC.

The rearrangement uses TRBV15 and TRBJ2-1; D unclear. The germline V gene has CDR1 LNHNV and CDR2 YYDKDF (reference sequence). Trimming removed 1 base at V and 3 bases at J, with 10 bases between. The length of the CDR3 is 15 residues. The CDR3 loop reads CATSRGGLFYNEQFF. The CDR3 DNA sequence: TGTGCCACCAGCAGAGGTGGGTTATTCTACAATGAGCAGTTCTTC.

This chain joins TRBV2 and TRBJ1-2, with a weak D call TRBD1 (5 bases). Trimming stripped 2 bases from V and 3 bases from J, with 10 bases between. The CDR3 covers 14 residues. Germline assignment: CDR1 SNHLY and CDR2 FYNNEI. The CDR3 loop is CASSEPTEYYGYTF. For the CDR3, the DNA is TGTGCCAGCAGTGAACCGACAGAGTACTATGGCTACACCTTC.

The CDR3 reads CAIGQGGPDTQYF. In DNA form, the CDR3 reads TGTGCCATTGGACAGGGCGGCCCAGATACGCAGTATTTT. The chain employs TRBV10-3 and TRBJ2-3; 8 nucleotides match TRBD1. The CDR3 runs to 13 residues. J lost 4 bases, V lost 9 bases, and 6 bases had no gene match. Germline CDR1 is ENHRY and CDR2 is SYGVKD.

This clone was detected once. The V and J genes are TRBV7-2 and TRBJ2-5; perhaps D is TRBD1 or TRBD2 (7 bases each). V was trimmed by 1 base and J by 5 bases, leaving 20 bases between them. CDR1 is SGHTA and CDR2 is FQGNSA in the germline V gene. CDR3 size: 17 residues. CDR3 in amino acids: CASSLVLGRGGEETQYF. CDR3 DNA: TGTGCCAGCAGCTTAGTATTGGGCAGGGGGGGAGAGGAGACCCAGTACTTC.

The chain employs TRBV6-5 and TRBJ2-7; 12 nucleotides line up with TRBD2. V lost 4 bases, J lost 4 bases, and 5 bases stayed unmatched. Germline CDR1 MNHEY, CDR2 SVGAGI. The CDR3 has 15 residues. The CDR3 DNA is TGTGCCAGCAGTTGGACTAGCGGGACTAAGTACGAGCAGTACTTC. Amino acids: CASSWTSGTKYEQYF.

The chain couples TRBV5-1 to TRBJ2-3, with D possibly being TRBD2 (5 bases). The germline gives CDR1 SGHRS, CDR2 YFSETQ. V gave up 4 bases and J gave up 4 bases, with 16 bases separating them. There are 15 residues in the CDR3. The CDR3 sequence is CASSRQVAEADTQYF. CDR3 bases: TGCGCCAGCAGCCGCCAAGTGGCGGAGGCAGATACGCAGTATTTT.

The chain combines TRBV28 with TRBJ2-3, with 14 bases lining up with TRBD2. The V gene's germline CDR1 is MDHEN and CDR2 SYDVKM. The CDR3 runs to 17 residues. V lost 2 bases, J lost 3 bases, and 4 bases stayed unmatched. This chain's CDR3 is CASSLVGLAGGTDTQYF. In DNA, the CDR3 is TGTGCCAGCAGTTTAGTCGGACTAGCGGGAGGAACAGATACGCAGTATTTT.

The rearrangement uses TRBV27 and TRBJ2-3; no reliable D call. The germline V and J ends were trimmed by 6 bases and 0 bases, with 7 bases remaining between them. This CDR3 is built from 13 residues. CDR1 and CDR2 (germline): MNHEY, SMNVEV (reference sequence). This CDR3 is CASSLSSTDTQYF. The CDR3 DNA reads as TGTGCCAGCAGCCTCTCTAGCACAGATACGCAGTATTTT.

CDR3 in amino acids: CASSPSYEQYF. The CDR3 DNA reads as TGTGCCAGCAGCCCGAGCTACGAGCAGTACTTC. The chain uses TRBV11-2 and TRBJ2-7; the D is unclear. The V end was cut by 5 bases, the J end by 3 bases, with 5 bases between. The CDR3 length is 11 residues. Germline CDR1 and CDR2: SGHAT and FQNNGV.

A word on this clone: This CDR3 is also generated by other DNA sequences in the sample. The V call is TRBV6-1, the J call TRBJ1-5; perhaps TRBD1 as D (6 bases). Looked up from germline, CDR1 is MNHNS and CDR2 is SASEGT. Between the trimmed V and J ends, which lost 10 bases and 7 bases, there was a span of 14 bases. This CDR3 is built from 12 residues. CDR3 protein: CATAGEGQPQHF. CDR3 sequence (DNA): TGTGCCACCGCAGGGGAGGGGCAGCCCCAGCATTTT.

The rearrangement links TRBV15 to TRBJ2-5, with 8 bases matching TRBD2. The V gene end was trimmed by 4 bases and the J gene end by 2 bases; junction bases not matched to a gene: 6. The CDR3 has 15 residues. CDR1 and CDR2 from the germline V gene are LNHNV and YYDKDF (reference sequence). The CDR3 spells CATSKPGTSQETQYF. The DNA of the CDR3 is TGTGCCACCAGCAAACCGGGGACTAGTCAAGAGACCCAGTACTTC.

The V gene is TRBV6-1, the J gene TRBJ2-7; TRBD2 matches at 13 bases. The trim removed 6 bases at V and 3 bases at J, leaving 5 bases unmatched. Germline V lookup: CDR1 MNHNS, CDR2 SASEGT. This CDR3 contains 15 residues. The CDR3 DNA sequence: TGTGCCAGCAGGCCCGGGACTAGCGGGATCTACGAGCAGTACTTC. It encodes CASRPGTSGIYEQYF.

The rearrangement links TRBV28 to TRBJ1-1, with a possible D match to TRBD1 (6 bases). Trimming left V 3 bases short and J 1 base short, with 9 bases between. The CDR3 spans 14 residues. The germline V gene has CDR1 MDHEN and CDR2 SYDVKM. CDR3 region: CASSLRTENTEAFF. CDR3 bases: TGTGCCAGCAGTTTGAGGACAGAGAACACTGAAGCTTTCTTT. Combining the CDR3 with reference TRBV28 and TRBJ1-1 gives the whole variable domain DVKVTQSSRYLVKRTGEKVFLECVQDMDHENMFWYRQDPGLGLRLIYFSYDVKMKEKGDIPEGYSVSREKKERFSLILESASTNQTSMYLCASSLRTENTEAFFGQGTRLTVV.

The genes are TRBV19 and TRBJ1-5; D remains ambiguous. Germline V gene lookup returns CDR1 LNHDA and CDR2 SQIVND (reference sequence). The length of the CDR3 is 18 residues. The ends were cut back, 0 bases at V and 2 bases at J, with 17 bases in the middle. This CDR3 is CASSIDLLRTEGNQPQHF. The DNA for the CDR3 is TGTGCCAGTAGTATAGACCTACTCAGAACGGAGGGCAATCAGCCCCAGCATTTT. Full variable domain (outside the CDR3, taken from reference TRBV19 and TRBJ1-5): DGGITQSPKYLFRKEGQNVTLSCEQNLNHDAMYWYRQDPGQGLRLIYYSQIVNDFQKGDIAEGYSVSREKKESFPLTVTSAQKNPTAFYLCASSIDLLRTEGNQPQHFGDGTRLSIL.